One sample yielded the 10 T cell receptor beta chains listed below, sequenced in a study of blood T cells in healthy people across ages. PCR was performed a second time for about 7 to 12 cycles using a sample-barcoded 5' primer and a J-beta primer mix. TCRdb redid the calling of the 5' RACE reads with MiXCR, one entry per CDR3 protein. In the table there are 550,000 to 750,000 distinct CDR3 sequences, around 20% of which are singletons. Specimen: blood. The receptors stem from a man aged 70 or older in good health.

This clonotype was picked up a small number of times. Here the CDR3 reads CASSLASPGQVKAFF. In DNA, the CDR3 is TGTGCCAGCAGCTTAGCCTCACCAGGACAGGTTAAAGCTTTCTTT. The chain employs TRBV11-2 and TRBJ1-1, with 7 bases lining up with TRBD1. With V trimmed by 1 base and J by 9 bases, 11 bases remained unmatched. Germline V gene sequence: CDR1 SGHAT, CDR2 FQNNGV. This CDR3 is 15 amino acids long.

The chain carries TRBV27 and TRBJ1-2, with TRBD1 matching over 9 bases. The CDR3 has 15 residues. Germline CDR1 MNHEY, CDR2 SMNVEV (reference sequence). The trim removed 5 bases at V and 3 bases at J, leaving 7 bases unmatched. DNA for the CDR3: TGTGCCAGCAGTGCCCTCGGGACAGGGTACTATGGCTACACCTTC. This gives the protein CASSALGTGYYGYTF.

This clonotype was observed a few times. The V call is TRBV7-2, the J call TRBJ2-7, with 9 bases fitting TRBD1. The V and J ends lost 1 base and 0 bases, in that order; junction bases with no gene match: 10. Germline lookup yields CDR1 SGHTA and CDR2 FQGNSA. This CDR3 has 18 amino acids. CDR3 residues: CASSLVAPRDRASYEQYF. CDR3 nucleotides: TGTGCCAGCAGCTTAGTTGCACCCCGGGACAGGGCCTCCTACGAGCAGTACTTC.

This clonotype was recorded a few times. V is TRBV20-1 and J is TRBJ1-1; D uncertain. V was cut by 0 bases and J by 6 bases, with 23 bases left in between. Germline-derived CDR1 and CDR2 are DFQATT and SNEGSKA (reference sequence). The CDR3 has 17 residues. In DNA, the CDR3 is TGCAGTGCTAGAGACGAGGTTGGTCTACCGGGGAGGGCTGAAGCTTTCTTT. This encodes CSARDEVGLPGRAEAFF.

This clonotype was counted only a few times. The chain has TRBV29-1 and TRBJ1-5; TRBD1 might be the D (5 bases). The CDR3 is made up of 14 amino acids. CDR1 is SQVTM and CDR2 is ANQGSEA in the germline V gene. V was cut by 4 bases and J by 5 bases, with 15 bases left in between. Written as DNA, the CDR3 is TGCAGCGTTGTGGGGGTAGGGAGGGATCAGCCCCAGCATTTT. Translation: CSVVGVGRDQPQHF.

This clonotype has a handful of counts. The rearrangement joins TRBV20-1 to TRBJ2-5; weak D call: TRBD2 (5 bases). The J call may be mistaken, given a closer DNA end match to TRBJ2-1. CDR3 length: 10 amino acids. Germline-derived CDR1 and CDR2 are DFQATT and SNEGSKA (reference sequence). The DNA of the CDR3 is TGCAGTGCTCTCCGGGATCAGCAGTTCTTC. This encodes CSALRDQQFF.

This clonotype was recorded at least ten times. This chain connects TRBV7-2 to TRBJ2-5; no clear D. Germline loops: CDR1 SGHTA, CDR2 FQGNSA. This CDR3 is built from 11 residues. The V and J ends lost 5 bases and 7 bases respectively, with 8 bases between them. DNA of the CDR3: TGTGCCAGCAGCCCATCGGGGACCCAGTACTTC. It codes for CASSPSGTQYF.

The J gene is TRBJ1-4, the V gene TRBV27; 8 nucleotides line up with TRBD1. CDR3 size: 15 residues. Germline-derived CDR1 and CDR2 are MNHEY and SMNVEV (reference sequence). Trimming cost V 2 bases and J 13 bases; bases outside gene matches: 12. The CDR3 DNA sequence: TGTGCCAGCAGTTTAAGTTTAGGACAGGGCGTCAGACTGTTTTTT. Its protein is CASSLSLGQGVRLFF.

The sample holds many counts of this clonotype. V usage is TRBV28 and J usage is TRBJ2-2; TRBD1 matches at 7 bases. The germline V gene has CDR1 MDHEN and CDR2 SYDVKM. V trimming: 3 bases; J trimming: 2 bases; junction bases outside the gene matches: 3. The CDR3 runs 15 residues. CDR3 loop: CASSFPGGNTGELFF. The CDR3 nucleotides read TGTGCCAGCAGTTTTCCAGGGGGTAACACCGGGGAGCTGTTTTTT.

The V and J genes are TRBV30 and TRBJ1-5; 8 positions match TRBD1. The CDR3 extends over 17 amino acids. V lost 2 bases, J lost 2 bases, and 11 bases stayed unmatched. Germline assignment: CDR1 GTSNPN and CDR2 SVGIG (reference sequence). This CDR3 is CAWSSLRGQGGNQPQHF. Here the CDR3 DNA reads TGTGCCTGGAGTTCCCTTCGAGGACAGGGAGGCAATCAGCCCCAGCATTTT.